This T cell receptor (beta chain) was profiled in a study of blood T cell repertoires in COVID-19. The CDR3 runs to 15 residues. Trimming removed 2 bases at V and 1 base at J, with 11 bases between. The germline V gene has CDR1 MNHEY and CDR2 SVGAGI. In the original analysis: Reference gene primer amplification gave nucleated cell count estimates. Using immunoSEQ multiplex PCR, the repertoire was profiled, and TCRdb retains in-frame clones only, with some absent. V and J calls and clone size come straight from that table; D and trimming were deduced from the DNA. This sample has approximately 260,000 clones, with approximately 88% found just once.

The chain uses TRBV6-5 and TRBJ1-1, with D uncertain. The source material was PBMCs or T cells enriched from blood (not recorded which). The sequence derives from a woman between 40 and 50 years old with acute COVID-19. CDR3: CASSYVYRPNTEAFF. The CDR3 region has the DNA TGTGCCAGCAGTTACGTTTACAGACCGAACACTGAAGCTTTCTTT.